The 23 T cell receptor beta chains presented below share a single source sample, sequenced in a study of blood T cell repertoires in COVID-19. Method: immunoSEQ multiplex PCR; TCRdb's copy keeps in-frame clones and lacks some. This sample has more than 70,000 clones; around 90% occur once, and the top ten carry approximately 0.74%. The sequencing sample was made of peripheral blood. These receptors all come from a woman of 80 years or more with acute or convalescent COVID-19.

The V and J genes are TRBV2 and TRBJ2-5; D may be TRBD2 (6 bases). CDR1 is SNHLY, CDR2 FYNNEI, per germline. CDR3 size: 15 residues. V was clipped by 6 bases and J by 1 base, with 15 bases between them. The CDR3 DNA sequence: TGTGCCAGCAGGGATAAGACTAGAGTCCAAGAGACCCAGTACTTC. This encodes CASRDKTRVQETQYF. The entire variable domain, with the rest obtained from reference TRBV2 and TRBJ2-5, is as follows: EPEVTQTPSHQVTQMGQEVILRCVPISNHLYFYWYRQILGQKVEFLVSFYNNEISEKSEIFDDQFSVERPDGSNFTLKIRSTKLEDSAMYFCASRDKTRVQETQYFGPGTRLLVL.

The rearrangement joins TRBV28 to TRBJ1-1; 9 bases align to TRBD1. Losses at the gene ends were 4 bases for V and 11 bases for J; bases not matched to a gene: 8. The CDR3 contains 13 residues. Germline V gene lookup returns CDR1 MDHEN and CDR2 SYDVKM. The CDR3 region has the DNA TGTGCCAGCAGTTATGGACAGGGGTTGTTCGCTTTCTTT. It codes for CASSYGQGLFAFF.

The chain couples TRBV5-1 to TRBJ2-7, with D perhaps TRBD2 (5 bases). Trimming pared 3 bases from V and 7 bases from J, leaving 14 bases between. The CDR3 sequence is 13 residues long. Germline V gene data show CDR1 as SGHRS and CDR2 as YFSETQ. CDR3 coding DNA: TGCGCCAGCAGCTCTGGACTGGCTCTAGAGCAGTACTTC. Amino acids: CASSSGLALEQYF.

The chain uses TRBV24-1 and TRBJ2-7, with D unclear. Deletions cut 4 bases from V and 3 bases from J, with 3 bases between. The CDR3 sequence is 11 residues long. In germline, CDR1 is KGHDR, CDR2 SFDVKD. CDR3: CATSDGYEQYF. The CDR3 DNA reads TGTGCCACCAGTGACGGCTACGAGCAGTACTTC.

The V and J genes are TRBV9 and TRBJ2-2; TRBD2 might be the D (5 bases). This CDR3 is 15 amino acids long. The V end was cut by 0 bases, the J end by 6 bases, with 12 bases between. CDR1 is SGDLS, CDR2 YYNGEE, per germline. CDR3 DNA: TGTGCCAGCAGCGTAGATTACGGGAAGGCCGGGGAGCTGTTTTTT. Its protein is CASSVDYGKAGELFF.

This clone was found once. The J gene is TRBJ1-1, the V gene TRBV5-4, with TRBD1 matching over 9 bases. The V segment lost 4 bases and the J segment 5 bases; nucleotides outside the gene matches: 18. CDR3 length: 18 amino acids. From germline, CDR1 is SGHNT and CDR2 YYREEE (reference sequence). CDR3 protein: CASSPPRGQGLQKTEAFF. The CDR3 coding sequence is TGTGCCAGCAGCCCGCCGAGGGGACAGGGACTCCAGAAGACTGAAGCTTTCTTT.

The chain carries TRBV25-1 and TRBJ2-1; possibly TRBD1 for D (5 bases). Germline V gene lookup returns CDR1 MGHDK and CDR2 SYGVNS. There are 15 residues in the CDR3. The V end was cut by 4 bases, the J end by 1 base, with 11 bases between. The CDR3 loop is CASSAGHGSYNEQFF. CDR3 DNA sequence: TGTGCCAGCAGTGCCGGACACGGGTCCTACAATGAGCAGTTCTTC.

The J gene is TRBJ2-7, the V gene TRBV7-8, with TRBD2 identical over 11 bases. J was trimmed by 1 base and V by 5 bases; bases with no gene match: 13. Per the germline V gene, CDR1 is SGHVS and CDR2 is FQNEAQ. The CDR3 is 18 residues long. The CDR3 loop reads CASSPTTGTSGRSYEQYF. The CDR3 region has the DNA TGTGCCAGCAGCCCAACAACCGGGACTAGCGGCCGATCCTACGAGCAGTACTTC.

The rearrangement links TRBV7-2 to TRBJ1-6; TRBD1 matches 9 bases. The CDR3 length is 14 residues. Germline CDR1 is SGHTA and CDR2 is FQGNSA. Losses at the gene ends were 2 bases for V and 9 bases for J; bases not matched to a gene: 2. CDR3 residues: CASSLRTGVSPLHF. The CDR3 region has the DNA TGTGCCAGCAGCTTAAGGACAGGGGTTTCACCCCTCCACTTT.

This chain joins TRBV5-1 and TRBJ1-3; 9 bases are a match to TRBD1. CDR1 is SGHRS and CDR2 is YFSETQ in the germline V gene. The ends lost 4 bases at V and 0 bases at J; junction bases unmatched: 8. The CDR3 has 17 amino acids. The CDR3 sequence is CASSHKTGGFSGNTIYF. The CDR3, as DNA: TGCGCCAGCAGCCACAAGACAGGGGGATTCTCTGGAAACACCATATATTTT.

The chain has TRBV4-3 and TRBJ2-6; 10 bases agree with TRBD1. The CDR3 extends over 18 amino acids. CDR1 and CDR2 (germline): LGHNA, YSLEER. The J segment lost 4 bases and the V segment lost 0 bases, leaving 6 bases of the junction unmatched. Here the CDR3 DNA reads TGCGCCAGCAGCCAAGAGCGACAGGGGGCAGAGGGGGCCAACGTCCTGACTTTC. This codes for CASSQERQGAEGANVLTF.

J is TRBJ1-6 and V is TRBV19; D remains unclear. Trimming shortened V by 5 bases and J by 0 bases, and 8 bases separated the two germline ends. This CDR3 is 15 amino acids long. The germline V gene encodes CDR1 LNHDA and CDR2 SQIVND (reference sequence). In DNA form, the CDR3 reads TGTGCCAGTAGTCCCGGGAGCTCCTATAATTCACCCCTCCACTTT. This translates into CASSPGSSYNSPLHF.

The rearrangement uses TRBV2 and TRBJ1-2; 8 bases align to TRBD1. Germline V gives CDR1 SNHLY, CDR2 FYNNEI. The CDR3 sequence is 13 residues long. V was clipped by 6 bases and J by 4 bases; unmatched bases: 4. The chain's CDR3 is CASRGQGPYGYTF. The DNA for the CDR3 is TGTGCCAGCAGAGGACAGGGCCCCTATGGCTACACCTTC.

The chain's CDR3 is CASKNRVTTGELFF. CDR3 DNA: TGTGCCTCGAAGAACAGGGTAACGACCGGGGAGCTGTTTTTT. V and J are TRBV6-5 and TRBJ2-2; D is possibly TRBD1 (6 bases). Trimming shortened V by 11 bases and J by 5 bases, and 18 bases separated the two germline ends. The CDR3 loop spans 14 amino acids. Germline CDR1 and CDR2: MNHEY and SVGAGI.

The V and J genes are TRBV5-1 and TRBJ1-3; D not certain. The V gene's germline CDR1 is SGHRS and CDR2 YFSETQ. Trimming removed 0 bases from V and 7 bases from J, with 14 bases in between. The CDR3 covers 15 residues. The CDR3 spells CASSLDNIGGNTIYF. CDR3 bases: TGCGCCAGCAGCTTGGATAACATAGGAGGTAACACCATATATTTT. The whole variable domain, filled in from reference TRBV5-1 and TRBJ1-3, reads KAGVTQTPRYLIKTRGQQVTLSCSPISGHRSVSWYQQTPGQGLQFLFEYFSETQRNKGNFPGRFSGRQFSNSRSEMNVSTLELGDSALYLCASSLDNIGGNTIYFGEGSWLTVV.

The chain recombines TRBV15 with TRBJ1-4; a weak D match, TRBD1 (5 bases). Germline V gives CDR1 LNHNV, CDR2 YYDKDF (reference sequence). V lost 1 base and J lost 4, with 10 bases in between. The CDR3 runs to 15 residues. The CDR3 sequence: CATSRGGRVNEKLFF. The CDR3 region has the DNA TGTGCCACCAGCAGAGGCGGCAGGGTTAATGAAAAACTGTTTTTT.

The gene calls are TRBV5-4 and TRBJ2-2; maybe TRBD1 (5 bases). Germline V gene sequence: CDR1 SGHNT, CDR2 YYREEE (reference sequence). The ends were cut back, 1 base at V and 1 base at J, with 5 bases in the middle. The CDR3 spans 14 residues. CDR3 sequence: CASSLRGNTGELFF. The DNA for the CDR3 is TGTGCCAGCAGCTTGAGGGGGAACACCGGGGAGCTGTTTTTT.

J is TRBJ2-7 and V is TRBV28; 10 bases agree with TRBD2. The germline gives CDR1 MDHEN, CDR2 SYDVKM. The V and J ends lost 4 bases and 1 base, in that order; junction bases with no gene match: 7. The CDR3 is 16 amino acids. CDR3 residues: CASSSPGTSESYEQYF. CDR3 in DNA: TGTGCCAGCAGTTCCCCCGGGACTAGCGAATCCTACGAGCAGTACTTC.

J is TRBJ1-6 and V is TRBV6-5; D might be TRBD1 (6 bases). V was trimmed by 2 bases and J by 7 bases, leaving 9 bases between them. The CDR3 runs 14 residues. CDR1 is MNHEY and CDR2 is SVGAGI in the germline V gene. This chain's CDR3 is CASSYRGANSPLHF. In nucleotides, the CDR3 is TGTGCCAGCAGTTACCGGGGGGCGAATTCACCCCTCCACTTT.

The V call is TRBV7-9, the J call TRBJ2-7; tentative D call: TRBD2 (7 bases). Trimming took 5 bases from V and 1 from J, leaving 15 bases between them. The V gene's germline CDR1 is SEHNR and CDR2 FQNEAQ (reference sequence). The CDR3 is 15 residues long. CDR3 amino acids: CASSQGGERSYEQYF. DNA of the CDR3: TGTGCCAGCAGCCAAGGGGGGGAAAGGTCCTACGAGCAGTACTTC.

This clone came up once. The gene calls are TRBV20-1 and TRBJ1-5; 8 bases align to TRBD1. The CDR3 totals 16 residues. Unmatched junction bases numbered 13, after V lost 3 bases and J lost 6 bases. CDR1 and CDR2 (germline): DFQATT, SNEGSKA (reference sequence). The CDR3 bases are TGCAGTGCTAGTCATCAGGGGGCGAACACTGGTCAGCCCCAGCATTTT. Translated: CSASHQGANTGQPQHF.

This clone occurred once. Other DNA sequences in this sample translate to the same CDR3. As DNA, the CDR3 is TGCGCCAGCAGCTTGGGGGGGCAAGATACGCAGTATTTT. It codes for CASSLGGQDTQYF. The chain is built from TRBV5-1 and TRBJ2-3; perhaps TRBD1 as D (6 bases). V was trimmed by 0 bases and J by 5 bases, leaving 7 bases between them. Germline CDR1 SGHRS, CDR2 YFSETQ. The CDR3 spans 13 residues.

This sequence joins TRBV21-1 and TRBJ2-7; TRBD2 was called by the table and not checked on the DNA. TRBV21-1 is designated a pseudogene. CDR3 length: 17 residues. The CDR3 here is CASSPLRTGNKTYEQYF. DNA of the CDR3: TGTGCCAGCAGCCCCCTCCGGACGGGGAACAAAACCTACGAGCAGTACTTC.